Each of the 32 T cell receptor beta chains below was sequenced from the same sample in a study of molecular identifiers for immune sequencing clone quantification. From the PCR reads, TCRdb called clonotypes with MiXCR, one entry per CDR3 protein. The top ten hold over 1.5% of the sample, which has 8,500 to 11,000 distinct CDR3 sequences, approximately 20% seen once. Sample: naive CD8+ T cells from blood, with Jurkat cell RNA spiked in. The subset here: FACS-sorted CD8+CD4-CCR7+CD45RA+ naive T cells. The receptor source for this set is a human donor in good health. Some libraries in this study had Jurkat cell RNA spiked in.

V usage is TRBV28 and J usage is TRBJ2-3; D unresolved. With 3 bases removed from V and 4 bases from J, the gap between germline ends came to 8 bases. Per the germline V gene, CDR1 is MDHEN and CDR2 is SYDVKM. This CDR3 has 13 residues. The DNA of the CDR3 is TGTGCCAGCAGTTTCCGGTTTGCAGATACGCAGTATTTT. Amino acids: CASSFRFADTQYF. Complete variable domain (other parts from reference TRBV28 and TRBJ2-3): DVKVTQSSRYLVKRTGEKVFLECVQDMDHENMFWYRQDPGLGLRLIYFSYDVKMKEKGDIPEGYSVSREKKERFSLILESASTNQTSMYLCASSFRFADTQYFGPGTRLTVL.

The chain is built from TRBV20-1 and TRBJ1-2; D unresolved. Trimming took off 3 bases at V and 6 bases at J, with 14 bases between the two ends. The CDR3 sequence is 13 residues long. Germline CDR1 reads DFQATT; CDR2 reads SNEGSKA (reference sequence). In DNA, the CDR3 is TGCAGTGCTAGGATCACAGAGAAGAATGGCTACACCTTC. Its protein is CSARITEKNGYTF.

This clonotype is medium-sized (0.01 to 0.1%). The V gene is TRBV6-2 or TRBV6-3, the J gene TRBJ2-3; 14 bases fit TRBD2. Germline V gives CDR1 MNHEY, CDR2 SVGEGT. Trimming at V came to 2 bases and at J to 2 bases, leaving 6 bases not matched to a gene. The CDR3 extends over 18 amino acids. CDR3 sequence reads: CASSYRGLAGGYTDTQYF. CDR3 bases: TGTGCCAGCAGTTACCGCGGACTAGCGGGAGGTTACACAGATACGCAGTATTTT.

By frequency in the sample, this clonotype is medium-sized (0.01 to 0.1%). V is TRBV11-2 and J is TRBJ2-5; a weak D match, TRBD2 (5 bases). The CDR3 is 13 residues long. CDR1 and CDR2 (germline): SGHAT, FQNNGV. The V end was cut by 7 bases, the J end by 1 base, with 10 bases between. The CDR3 here is CASKLEVQETQYF. In nucleotides, the CDR3 is TGTGCCAGCAAACTAGAGGTCCAAGAGACCCAGTACTTC.

This clonotype was picked up many times. This chain joins TRBV4-1 and TRBJ1-4; no clear D gene. The CDR3 runs 15 residues. The V end was cut by 4 bases, the J end by 5 bases, with 14 bases between. Germline lookup yields CDR1 MGHRA and CDR2 YSYEKL. The CDR3, as DNA: TGCGCCAGCAGCCCAGTTGAGGACCTCAATGAAAAACTGTTTTTT. Protein sequence: CASSPVEDLNEKLFF.

In this sample, this clonotype is medium-sized. The rearrangement links TRBV7-6 to TRBJ1-3; D possibly corresponds to TRBD1 (6 bases). Looked up from germline, CDR1 is SGHVS and CDR2 is FNYEAQ. V lost 7 bases, J lost 0 bases, and 19 bases lay in between. The CDR3 sequence is 17 residues long. The CDR3 bases are TGTGCCAGCACCCTTTCCACCGGGACAAACTCTGGAAACACCATATATTTT. It is translated as CASTLSTGTNSGNTIYF.

On this clonotype itself: A single base separates this from a much larger clone, so it may be a read error. This chain joins TRBV19 and TRBJ1-6, with a weak D call TRBD1 (5 bases). This CDR3 comprises 17 residues. Germline loops: CDR1 LNHDA, CDR2 SQIVND (reference sequence). Trimming shortened V by 4 bases and J by 0 bases, and 13 bases separated the two germline ends. The CDR3 coding sequence is TGTGCCAGTAGTAGCCGGGACTTCCACTCCTATAATTCACCCCTCCACTTT. Its protein product is CASSSRDFHSYNSPLHF.

By proportion, this clonotype is medium-sized. At one of its ends the junction is not consistent with the germline gene, which may arise from a read error. The rearrangement links TRBV13 to TRBJ2-7; D assignment may be TRBD1 or TRBD2 (5 bases each). The germline CDR1 and CDR2 sequences are PRHDT and FYEKMQ (reference sequence). The CDR3 has 12 residues. CDR3 residues: CASSLGTAVGAF. CDR3 nucleotide sequence: TGTGCCAGCAGCTTAGGGACAGCGGTAGGGGCTTTC.

Ten or more counts support this clonotype. This chain uses TRBV28 with TRBJ2-2, with TRBD1 matching over 7 bases. Trimming at V came to 5 bases and at J to 12 bases, leaving 6 bases not matched to a gene. Germline V lookup: CDR1 MDHEN, CDR2 SYDVKM. The CDR3 has 12 amino acids. The CDR3 DNA sequence: TGTGCCAGCAGTCCTCAGACAGGGCAGCTGTTTTTT. It specifies CASSPQTGQLFF.

Worth noting for this clonotype: A much larger clone lies a single base off, so this may be a read error. The chain combines TRBV6-2 or TRBV6-3 with TRBJ1-1; D remains ambiguous. This CDR3 is 11 amino acids long. The germline CDR1 and CDR2 sequences are MNHEY and SVGEGT. CDR3 DNA sequence: TGTGCCAGCAGTTTCACTGGTGAAGCTCTCTTT. Translated: CASSFTGEALF.

Remarks on this clonotype: Being one base from a much bigger clone, this may be a read error. Because the CDR3 is missing its conserved closing phenylalanine or tryptophan, this is likely a read error. This chain links TRBV27 with TRBJ2-5; 7 nucleotides agree with TRBD1. Germline trimming cut 5 bases from V and 2 bases from J; bases unmatched to any gene: 5. The CDR3 runs 14 residues. From germline, CDR1 is MNHEY and CDR2 SMNVEV (reference sequence). CDR3 coding DNA: TGTGCCAGCAGTCCCCTGGACAGGCAAGAGACCCAGTACCTC. It translates to CASSPLDRQETQYL.

Ten or more counts support this clonotype. This chain links TRBV11-2 with TRBJ2-5; D remains unclear. The CDR3 has 13 amino acids. Germline V gene lookup returns CDR1 SGHAT and CDR2 FQNNGV. The V gene lost 4 bases and the J gene lost 0 bases, with 6 bases spanning the gap. The CDR3 loop reads CASSSQYQETQYF. The CDR3 coding sequence is TGTGCCAGCAGCTCGCAGTACCAAGAGACCCAGTACTTC.

V is TRBV5-6 and J is TRBJ2-3; D gene uncertain. Trimming cost V 4 bases and J 3 bases, with 12 bases left between them. The CDR3 is 14 amino acids. Germline CDR1 SGHDT, CDR2 YYEEEE. The CDR3 protein is CASSGQARTDTQYF. CDR3 DNA: TGTGCCAGCAGCGGCCAGGCTAGAACAGATACGCAGTATTTT. The whole variable domain, remainder taken from reference TRBV5-6 and TRBJ2-3, is DAGVTQSPTHLIKTRGQQVTLRCSPKSGHDTVSWYQQALGQGPQFIFQYYEEEERQRGNFPDRFSGHQFPNYSSELNVNALLLGDSALYLCASSGQARTDTQYFGPGTRLTVL.

By sample share, this clonotype is medium-sized. The gene calls are TRBV7-2 and TRBJ2-3, with TRBD2 matching 10 bases. The CDR3 covers 15 residues. The V gene's germline CDR1 is SGHTA and CDR2 FQGNSA. The trim removed 3 bases at V and 3 bases at J, leaving 3 bases unmatched. CDR3 DNA sequence: TGTGCCAGCAGCTTGCTAGCGGGAGTAACAGATACGCAGTATTTT. Translated: CASSLLAGVTDTQYF.

Judged by abundance, this clonotype is medium-sized. V gene TRBV4-1 combines with J gene TRBJ2-7; 12 bases agree with TRBD2. The CDR3 contains 15 residues. Germline-derived CDR1 and CDR2 are MGHRA and YSYEKL. V gave up 5 bases and J gave up 1 base; unmatched junction bases: 3. The CDR3 bases are TGCGCCAGCAGCGCCCTAGCGGGAGGGTCCTACGAGCAGTACTTC. Protein sequence: CASSALAGGSYEQYF.

This clonotype was counted many times. The chain is built from TRBV12-3 or TRBV12-4 and TRBJ2-2; D unclear. Between the trimmed V and J ends, which lost 9 bases and 0 bases, there was a span of 8 bases. The CDR3 runs to 13 residues. This CDR3 reads CASGDSNTGELFF. The CDR3 coding sequence is TGTGCCAGTGGGGATTCGAACACCGGGGAGCTGTTTTTT.

The gene calls are TRBV29-1 and TRBJ2-1; tentative D call: TRBD2 (6 bases). Trimming shortened V by 3 bases and J by 2 bases, and 17 bases separated the two germline ends. This CDR3 contains 16 residues. Per germline, CDR1 SQVTM and CDR2 ANQGSEA. CDR3 bases: TGCAGCGTTGACCCGCCCTTGGGGGAGGCCTACAATGAGCAGTTCTTC. Translating it yields CSVDPPLGEAYNEQFF.

The rearrangement joins TRBV6-5 to TRBJ1-2; D might be TRBD1 (5 bases). CDR3 size: 16 residues. Trimming shortened V by 7 bases and J by 4 bases, and 22 bases separated the two germline ends. The germline gives CDR1 MNHEY, CDR2 SVGAGI. CDR3 sequence (DNA): TGTGCCAGCACCCCCCAGAGGAGTGGGGCCCTCTATGGCTACACCTTC. It encodes CASTPQRSGALYGYTF.

This chain links TRBV24-1 with TRBJ2-1; D might be TRBD1 (7 bases). The germline V gene encodes CDR1 KGHDR and CDR2 SFDVKD. This CDR3 is built from 16 residues. The V end lost 1 base, the J end lost 4 bases, and 13 bases lay between the germline ends. The CDR3 here is CATSDLGGGAYNEQFF. The CDR3 coding sequence is TGTGCCACCAGTGATTTAGGAGGGGGCGCATACAATGAGCAGTTCTTC.

This clonotype was found many times. This chain uses TRBV19 with TRBJ2-5, with D possibly being TRBD1 or TRBD2 (5 bases each). Germline values: CDR1 LNHDA, CDR2 SQIVND (reference sequence). V lost 4 bases, J lost 5 bases, and 17 bases lay in between. This CDR3 is built from 15 residues. CDR3 in amino acids: CASSKWDRSGETQYF. The CDR3 region has the DNA TGTGCCAGTAGTAAATGGGACCGGTCGGGGGAGACCCAGTACTTC.

On this clonotype: Possible read error: a much larger clone is one base away. J is TRBJ2-2 and V is TRBV7-9; no clear D gene. The germline gives CDR1 SEHNR, CDR2 FQNEAQ (reference sequence). This CDR3 comprises 12 residues. The CDR3 DNA sequence: TGTGCCGGCAGCTTAGGGTCCGGGGAGCTGTTTTTT. Translation gives CAGSLGSGELFF.

In this sample, this clonotype turned up many times. J is TRBJ1-5 and V is TRBV12-3 or TRBV12-4, with TRBD1 matching over 7 bases. With V trimmed by 6 bases and J by 0 bases, 8 bases remained unmatched. The CDR3 is 16 residues long. CDR3 region: CASRTGLGNSNQPQHF. The CDR3 DNA reads as TGTGCCAGCAGGACAGGGCTGGGGAATAGCAATCAGCCCCAGCATTTT.

This clonotype appeared many times. In DNA, the CDR3 is TGCGCCAGCAGCCAAGGCGGGAGTAGGAATGAGCAGTTCTTC. It codes for CASSQGGSRNEQFF. The chain couples TRBV4-3 to TRBJ2-1, with 7 bases matching TRBD2. The CDR3 contains 14 residues. Germline CDR1 LGHNA, CDR2 YSLEER. The V gene end was trimmed by 1 base and the J gene end by 7 bases; junction bases not matched to a gene: 4.

Turning to this clonotype: A read error may be the cause here, since a much bigger clone is one base away. The CDR3 end shows no conserved phenylalanine or tryptophan, and so a read error is likely. The chain links TRBV4-1 to TRBJ1-1; maybe TRBD1 (6 bases). Trimming pared 0 bases from V and 5 bases from J, leaving 10 bases between. CDR1 and CDR2 from the germline V gene are MGHRA and YSYEKL. This CDR3 contains 14 residues. CDR3 nucleotide sequence: TGCGCCAGCAGCCAAGAAGGGGGGGGGACTGAAGCTTTCTCT. Translated: CASSQEGGGTEAFS.

Ten or more counts support this clonotype. The chain has TRBV7-7 and TRBJ1-1; TRBD1 might be the D (5 bases). Per germline, CDR1 SSHAT and CDR2 FNYEAQ (reference sequence). The length of the CDR3 is 13 residues. Trimming shortened V by 1 base and J by 6 bases, and 9 bases separated the two germline ends. The CDR3 DNA reads as TGTGCCAGCAGCTTAGTGTCGGGGGCTGAAGCTTTCTTT. Residues: CASSLVSGAEAFF.

As concerns this clonotype: Without the conserved terminal phenylalanine or tryptophan, this CDR3 likely stems from a read error. V usage is TRBV30 and J usage is TRBJ2-4; 9 bases align to TRBD2. V lost 1 base to trimming and J lost 3 bases; unmatched junction nucleotides: 4. Per germline, CDR1 GTSNPN and CDR2 SVGIG (reference sequence). The length of the CDR3 is 15 residues. The CDR3 loop reads CAWSGLAGVKNIQYL. The CDR3 DNA reads as TGTGCCTGGAGTGGGTTAGCGGGAGTCAAAAACATTCAGTACCTC.

The J gene is TRBJ2-1, the V gene TRBV2; no clear D gene. Germline V CDR1 and CDR2: SNHLY, FYNNEI. Trimming took 6 bases from V and 5 from J, leaving 11 bases between them. The CDR3 consists of 13 residues. The CDR3 DNA sequence: TGTGCCAGCAGGGAAAATAGCCACAATGAGCAGTTCTTC. This sequence encodes CASRENSHNEQFF.

This clonotype is labeled medium-sized. This chain links TRBV7-2 with TRBJ2-5; 8 positions agree with TRBD1. The V gene's germline CDR1 is SGHTA and CDR2 FQGNSA. The CDR3 is 15 residues long. Germline trimming cut 6 bases from V and 3 bases from J; bases unmatched to any gene: 9. The CDR3 DNA sequence: TGTGCCAGCAGTCCCTATGCGACAGGGGAAGAGACCCAGTACTTC. It is translated as CASSPYATGEETQYF.

Worth noting for this clonotype: With a much larger clone just one base away, this may be a read error. The chain links TRBV14 to TRBJ2-7; tentatively, D is TRBD2 (5 bases). From germline, CDR1 is SGHDN and CDR2 FVKESK. The CDR3 runs to 14 residues. The CDR3 reads CASSQFDYSYEKYF. In DNA, the CDR3 is TGTGCCAGCAGCCAATTCGACTACTCCTACGAGAAGTACTTC.

The V and J genes are TRBV7-9 and TRBJ2-7; D might be TRBD1 (6 bases). The V end lost 4 bases, the J end lost 2 bases, and 18 bases lay between the germline ends. The CDR3 extends over 16 amino acids. The V gene's germline CDR1 is SEHNR and CDR2 FQNEAQ (reference sequence). In DNA, the CDR3 is TGTGCCAGCAGCTCGAGCTTTGAGGGGGTCACCTACGAGCAGTACTTC. Its translation: CASSSSFEGVTYEQYF.

This clonotype was picked up many times. The chain combines TRBV27 with TRBJ1-1; 10 bases are shared with TRBD1. Trimming took 3 bases from V and 5 from J; bases not matched to a gene: 21. There are 20 residues in the CDR3. Per germline, CDR1 MNHEY and CDR2 SMNVEV (reference sequence). The CDR3 region is CASSLIRLLLGQGGGTEAFF. DNA of the CDR3: TGTGCCAGCAGTTTGATCCGCCTACTTTTAGGACAGGGGGGGGGTACTGAAGCTTTCTTT.

The table lists this clonotype with many counts. This sequence joins TRBV11-2 and TRBJ1-2; no firm D call. V was shortened by 1 base and J by 2 bases, with 11 bases between the two germline ends. The CDR3 sequence is 15 residues long. Germline V gives CDR1 SGHAT, CDR2 FQNNGV. CDR3: CASSLGTGTNYGYTF. In DNA, the CDR3 is TGTGCCAGCAGCTTAGGTACGGGCACCAACTATGGCTACACCTTC. Full variable domain (rest looked up from reference TRBV11-2 and TRBJ1-2): EAGVAQSPRYKIIEKRQSVAFWCNPISGHATLYWYQQILGQGPKLLIQFQNNGVVDDSQLPKDRFSAERLKGVDSTLKIQPAKLEDSAVYLCASSLGTGTNYGYTFGSGTRLTVV.